This TCR beta chain was found in a study of identifying expanded T cells in peripheral blood. Study-level findings and limits: Variance in clone template counts between roughly 2-week samples significantly increased with total template count across all healthy donors. Technical replicates showed around 1.2 changed clones; approximately 2 weeks roughly 16; four weeks 19.

Deletions cut 5 bases from V and 5 bases from J, with 7 bases between. Per the germline V gene, CDR1 is SGHNT and CDR2 is YENEEA. The CDR3 consists of 12 residues. Clones were sequenced by immunoSEQ multiplex PCR, and TCRdb holds only the in-frame ones, with some missing. The table lists about 130,000 clones, around nine tenths of them singletons. As concerns this clone: Its antigen is not known.

During the collection period, no donor immune events like infections were recorded. Source material: blood. The sequence was obtained from a person aged 18-70 years in good health. V gene TRBV11-3 combines with J gene TRBJ2-1; D is uncertain. CDR3 in amino acids: CASSDNNNEQFF. Here the CDR3 DNA reads TGTGCCAGCAGCGACAACAACAATGAGCAGTTCTTC.